What follows are 4 T cell receptor beta chains derived from one specimen sequenced in a study of blood T cell repertoires in COVID-19. The protocol was immunoSEQ multiplex PCR, while the TCRdb copy is restricted to in-frame clones and leaves out a portion. The sample shows 400,000 to 550,000 clones, nearly 90% of them seen only once. What was sequenced was PBMCs or T cells enriched from blood (not recorded which). All receptors come from a woman between 18 and 29 years old with acute COVID-19.

This chain connects TRBV6-5 to TRBJ1-2, with 9 nucleotides matching TRBD1. The CDR3 runs 14 residues. The ends lost 6 bases at V and 8 bases at J; junction bases unmatched: 10. Germline CDR1 is MNHEY and CDR2 is SVGAGI. The CDR3 protein is CASRPQGAGYGYTF. In DNA form, the CDR3 reads TGTGCCAGCAGGCCACAGGGGGCGGGGTACGGCTACACCTTC.

V and J are TRBV5-1 and TRBJ1-1, with a weak D call TRBD1 (6 bases). CDR1 and CDR2 from the germline V gene are SGHRS and YFSETQ. This CDR3 contains 13 residues. V shed 0 bases and J shed 11 bases, with 14 bases lying between them. The DNA for the CDR3 is TGCGCCAGCAGCTTGGCCCCAGGGGAAGGGGCTTTCTTT. Translated, it gives CASSLAPGEGAFF.

The J gene is TRBJ1-6, the V gene TRBV4-1; no firm D call. CDR3 size: 15 residues. Trimming shortened V by 4 bases and J by 1 base, and 8 bases separated the two germline ends. Germline V CDR1 and CDR2: MGHRA, YSYEKL. The CDR3 protein is CASSLRESYNSPLHF. The CDR3 nucleotides are TGCGCCAGCAGCCTAAGGGAGTCCTATAATTCACCCCTCCACTTT.

The gene calls are TRBV7-6 and TRBJ1-2, with TRBD1 matching over 8 bases. Trimming cost V 5 bases and J 4 bases; bases outside gene matches: 6. Germline CDR1 SGHVS, CDR2 FNYEAQ. The CDR3 length is 14 residues. Here the CDR3 DNA reads TGTGCCAGCAGCCCCGGACAGGGAGTCTATGGCTACACCTTC. Its protein product is CASSPGQGVYGYTF.